The present entry profiles one T cell receptor (beta chain) with its context. Antigen: not known. The donors were all healthy and Caucasian. This sample was taken from a study of identical twins. The study's findings and limits: Out-of-frame alpha sequences that twins shared showed excess low generation probability.

Through template switching, a universal primer site was introduced, and the cDNA contained unique molecular identifiers. TCRdb reprocessed the 5' RACE reads with MiXCR, giving one entry per CDR3 protein. Of 500,000 to 700,000 distinct CDR3 sequences listed, 7% to 7.5% are singletons. Trimming left V 2 bases short and J 6 bases short, with 15 bases between. CDR1 is SGDLS and CDR2 is YYNGEE in the germline V gene. The CDR3 extends over 14 amino acids. These data also formed part of another study, on yellow fever vaccine responses in identical twins.

The source of this sequence is a woman aged 18-30 years in good health. The sequenced sample was PBMCs. The V and J genes are TRBV9 and TRBJ2-7; D could derive from TRBD1 or TRBD2 (5 bases each). The CDR3 loop reads CASSVGTDVGEQYF. The CDR3 DNA is TGTGCCAGCAGCGTGGGGACCGACGTTGGCGAGCAGTACTTC.